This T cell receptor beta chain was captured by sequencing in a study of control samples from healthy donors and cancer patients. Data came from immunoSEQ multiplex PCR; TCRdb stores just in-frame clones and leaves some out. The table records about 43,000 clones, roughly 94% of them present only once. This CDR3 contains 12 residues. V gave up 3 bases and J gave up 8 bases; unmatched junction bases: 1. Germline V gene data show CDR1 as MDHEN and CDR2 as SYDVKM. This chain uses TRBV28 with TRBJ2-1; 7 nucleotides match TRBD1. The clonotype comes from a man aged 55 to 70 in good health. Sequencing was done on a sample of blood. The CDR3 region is CASSFRGHEQFF. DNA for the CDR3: TGTGCCAGCAGTTTTAGGGGGCATGAGCAGTTCTTC.